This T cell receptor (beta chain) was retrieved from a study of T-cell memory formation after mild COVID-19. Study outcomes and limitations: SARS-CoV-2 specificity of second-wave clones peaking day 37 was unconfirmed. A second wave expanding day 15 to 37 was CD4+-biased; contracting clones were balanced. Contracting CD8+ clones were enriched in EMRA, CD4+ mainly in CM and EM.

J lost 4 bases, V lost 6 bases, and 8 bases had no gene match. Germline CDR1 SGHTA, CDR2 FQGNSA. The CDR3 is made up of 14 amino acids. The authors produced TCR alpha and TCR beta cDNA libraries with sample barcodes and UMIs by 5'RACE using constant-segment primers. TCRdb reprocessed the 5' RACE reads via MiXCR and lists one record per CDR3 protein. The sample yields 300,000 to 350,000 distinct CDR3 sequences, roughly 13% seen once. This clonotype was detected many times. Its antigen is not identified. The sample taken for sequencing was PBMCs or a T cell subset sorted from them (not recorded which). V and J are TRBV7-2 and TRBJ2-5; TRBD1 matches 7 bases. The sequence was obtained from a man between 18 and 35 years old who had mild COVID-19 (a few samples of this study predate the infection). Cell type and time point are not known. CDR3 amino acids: CASSPTGVRETQYF. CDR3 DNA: TGTGCCAGCAGTCCTACAGGGGTCCGAGAGACCCAGTACTTC. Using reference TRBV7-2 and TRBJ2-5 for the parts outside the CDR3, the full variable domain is GAGVSQSPSNKVTEKGKDVELRCDPISGHTALYWYRQSLGQGLEFLIYFQGNSAPDKSGLPSDRFSAERTGGSVSTLTIQRTQQEDSAVYLCASSPTGVRETQYFGPGTRLLVL.